The source of this T cell receptor (beta chain) is a study of T cells in Graves' hyperthyroidism and ophthalmopathy (dated by TCRdb to between 2018 and 2020). For the study in its entirety: Peripheral blood was sampled at the time of initial diagnosis, prior to any treatment. According to the paper, TCR Vbeta CDR3 sequencing was carried out on approximately 140 peripheral blood samples, which came from approximately 41 ophthalmopathy, 75 to 80 hyperthyroidism and 17 progressor patients. In addition, the study compared T-cell repertoires in thyroid tissue and in blood from roughly six Graves' hyperthyroidism patients. The 95 to 100 discovery patients were randomly divided into training and test sets at a 7:3 ratio. Whether ophthalmopathy could be predicted prospectively was tested in an independent validation cohort made up of fewer than 20 hyperthyroidism patients plus 17 patients who later progressed to ophthalmopathy. To identify TCR V-J signatures that set the groups apart, the researchers used a discovery cohort of about a hundred patients, made up of under 45 with Graves' ophthalmopathy and some 56 with stable Graves' hyperthyroidism. After sampling, hyperthyroidism patients received methimazole starting at 30 mg daily, and ophthalmopathy patients received high-dose intravenous methylprednisolone.

V lost 1 base and J lost 7 bases; the stretch between them is 14 bases long. The CDR3 covers 16 residues, taking in both the cysteine and the phenylalanine. The only DNA kept is the CDR3, 48 bases in frame from the first base. The germline V gene (reference sequence) yields LNHDA for CDR1 and SQIVND for CDR2. Amplification of TCR beta CDR3 regions was carried out from RNA transcripts. The first round of RT-PCR for the TCR CDR3 was performed with the HTBI primer set and the Qiagen OneStep RT-PCR kit. Libraries were constructed in a second round of multiplex PCR, after which size selection and purification were performed. Libraries were sequenced paired-end with 100 bp reads on an Illumina HiSeq2000. The source study handled its data this way. SOAPnuke was used to process the raw data, removing reads that contained adapters or uncalled bases, had a mean Phred below 15, or lacked an exact match to the constant primer or identifier. High-quality paired reads were merged using COPE v1.2.5, and each unique nucleotide sequence was defined as a clonotype. Clonotypes were aligned to IMGT TRBV, TRBD and TRBJ reference segments using MiTCR v1.1. The analysis was restricted to V-J combinations with a frequency above 0.0001, which together covered 99.2% of the repertoires. The TCS score was defined as F50 (clonal expansion) divided by E x V (chaos), with BLOSUM62-based TCRdist calculated between CDR3 peptides within each V-J. Welch's t-statistics and random forest reduced 500 to 650 V-J features to 13, which were used in a naive Bayes classifier (R e1071). TCRdb redid the processing of the public reads, applying fastp at Q25 and MiXCR, and retained in-frame beta chains. Identical CDR3 protein sequences are pooled into one entry, listed with their most common genes and DNA. TCRdb, rather than the study authors, made the V and J calls. The table for this sample lists about 300,000 distinct CDR3 sequences; 12% to 15% of them were counted only once. The ten largest make up less than 8% of the sample.

Summary of the overall study and its limitations: In validation, the model predicted progression to ophthalmopathy with roughly 70% sensitivity and about 73% specificity, a median of about 6.7 months before onset. A 13 V-J signature model separated ophthalmopathy from stable hyperthyroidism, with approximately 86% sensitivity and roughly 81% specificity in cross-validation and 80%/75% in testing. Sample size was not statistically predetermined, and investigators were not blinded to group allocation. Most expanded thyroid clonotypes (frequency above 0.001) were also found in blood, which suggests that blood repertoires may mirror thyroid immune responses.

On this clonotype itself: What this receptor recognizes is not known. No base quality information exists; no much larger clone differs at one position.

Graves' hyperthyroidism was defined as stable when no progression to ophthalmopathy occurred over 18 months of follow-up. Hyperthyroidism patients were aged 18 to 65 years and newly diagnosed, with disease duration of less than 2 months. Any patient with an uncontrolled infection, another autoimmune disease, pregnancy or lactation was excluded. Clinical symptoms, serum thyroxine and TRAb, thyroid ultrasound, and orbital computed tomography formed the basis for the diagnoses. PBMCs were separated from 10 ml of fresh peripheral blood using Ficoll-Paque density gradient centrifugation. Total RNA was extracted with Trizol reagent, and quality was checked on an Agilent 2100 Bioanalyzer.

The material sequenced was blood. The chain links TRBV19 with TRBJ1-6, with the D gene too uncertain to name. The TCR comes from a woman aged 40 to 50 with Graves' hyperthyroidism. DNA sequence: TGTGCCAGTAGTATAGTACCCGGGCAGCAGAATTCACCCCTCCACTTT. This encodes CASSIVPGQQNSPLHF.